This T cell receptor (beta chain) was recovered during a study of cytomegalovirus exposure and HLA in healthy donors (dated by TCRdb to the late 2010s). Study-wide context: An earlier analysis of several hundred of the donors reported about 280 Gb of sequence data and 100 million to 120 million unique TCR beta sequences obtained from approximately 180 million T cells. The study profiled the T cell repertoires of under 700 subjects by immunosequencing and related them to cytomegalovirus serostatus. Besides the first cohort of approximately 670 subjects, a separate validation cohort made up of roughly 130 different subjects was used. In an earlier analysis of 587 of the donors, high-throughput TCR beta sequencing was used to judge whether each TCR beta V gene segment behaved as functional or pseudogenic. Donor age, sex, ethnicity and CMV serostatus were collected together with the repertoire data. HLA typing covered class I and class II loci at four-digit resolution. A handful of DR-DQ haplotypes were handled as single units for association and clustering because linkage in the cohort was strong. On average, around 240,000 unique TCR beta nucleotide sequences were sequenced per donor among some 420 genotyped donors of the cohort, with roughly a sixth of those sequences being non-productive. About 280 gigabases of sequencing data and roughly 80 million unique TCR sequences made up an early release that covered roughly 670 HLA-typed donors. A later genetic analysis used genome-wide SNP genotypes for about three fifths of the 666 donors, treating that subset as a discovery cohort. All discovery cohort repertoires had been generated on a single sequencing platform. Typing coverage differed by locus: A, B, C, DRB1 and DQB1 were typed in roughly 620-640 donors, DQA1 in 500 to 550, DPA1 in 600 to 610, and DPB1 in 400 to 490. The study was designed to test whether signatures of past pathogen exposure could be identified by cataloging public T cell receptors. Rather than drawing on any new phenotypic data, the later analysis identified candidate immune exposures from TCR beta sequences and the way those sequences occurred across donors. Of the roughly 420 genotyped donors, 75% to 85% were placed in the genetic ancestry cluster associated with self-reported Caucasian donors. The study combined high-throughput TCR immunosequencing, statistical association of individual TCRs with disease status, and machine learning to predict cytomegalovirus infection status. To study patterns of TCR occurrence, a later analysis re-analyzed previously published TCR beta repertoires from hundreds of donors and added high-resolution HLA genotyping. Overall study results and their limits: A group of highly shared sequence variants was considered likely to be a technical artifact of the sequencing pipeline. In a later analysis, HLA-associated TCR beta chains were found to be more clonally expanded and to have lower generation probabilities than equally common non-associated chains. Only TCR beta chains were sequenced in this cohort, and the absence of alpha or paired-chain data limited detectable features. The classifier was reported to diagnose cytomegalovirus status with high specificity and sensitivity in both the original cohort and the validation cohort. Roughly 15 rarely observed V segments, including chromosome 9 orphons, were excluded from the earlier analysis of approximately 600 of the donors because counts were too low. At a false discovery rate of 0.05, a later analysis linked 16,951 TCR beta sequences to specific HLA alleles. HLA typing was unavailable for some donors at each locus, so association tests used only the typed subset. In a later analysis, most CMV-associated TCR beta chains were found to appear HLA-restricted, with HLA associations seemingly driven largely by CMV exposure. In vitro tests confirmed that a few of the cytomegalovirus-associated TCR beta chains recognize cytomegalovirus antigens. Most TCR sequences were observed very rarely across donors, whereas some public TCRs were present in many individuals. Immune exposure information for the cohort was limited to CMV serostatus. The study gave a list of 150 to 200 TCR beta chains associated with cytomegalovirus. Some IMGT-functional V segments, including TRBV6-2 and TRBV6-3, could not be distinguished by the 87-base-pair reads and were therefore excluded. Assigning TCR associations to individual alleles was difficult when HLA alleles, especially DR and DQ, strongly co-occurred. In an earlier analysis of some 540 of the donors, most TCR beta V segments appeared in productive rearrangements about 90% or about 30% of the time, broadly matching IMGT annotations. Sequencing depth was assumed to be roughly uniform across donors in the presence/absence analyses, though that assumption may not hold. Several of the top co-occurrence clusters appeared to be linked to parvovirus B19, influenza, CMV and Epstein-Barr virus, according to a later analysis. In a later analysis, TCR association rates were found to vary across HLA loci, with the most associated TCRs seen for DRB1 alleles and the fewest for HLA-C alleles. In a later genetic analysis, fewer N-insertions in productive TCRs were reported among donors in an Asian-associated ancestry cluster than the roughly 700-donor mean. Linkage disequilibrium might explain the correlated functional status among segregating V segments, but an unknown experimental factor could not be ruled out. A further reported finding was that TCR beta sequences accurately predicted the HLA-A and HLA-B alleles for most subjects in the first cohort. In a later genetic analysis, a missense DCLRE1C variant was associated with V-gene and J-gene trimming of TCR beta chains, and the association was replicated in an independent cohort. According to the authors, the approach could potentially be generalized to other disease states and immunological phenotypes.

Including the terminal cysteine and phenylalanine, the CDR3 comprises 15 residues. Only the CDR3 portion is preserved as DNA: 45 bases, with reading frame beginning at the first base. Based on the germline V gene (reference sequence), the CDR1 and CDR2 sequences are SGHNT and YYREEE. Germline trimming: 4 bases from V, 6 bases from J; junction bases outside gene matches: 11. This clone was counted only a few times. The target of this receptor is not known. Base qualities are missing; no much larger clone stands one base away. Library generation was performed with the immunoSEQ multiplex PCR assay. A mixture of 60 forward primers for TCR Vbeta segments and 13 reverse primers for TCR Jbeta segments was used in the multiplex PCR. The CDR3 region of rearranged TCR beta genes was amplified from genomic DNA with a multiplex PCR assay. Amplified TCR beta libraries were sequenced as 87-base-pair reads on the Illumina HiSeq System. In the paper's pipeline: In a later analysis, tens of millions of unique TCR beta chains were counted across the roughly 670 repertoires, and some 10 million of these chains were shared by at least two donors. Raw reads were error-corrected and collapsed into unique sequences by a nearest-neighbor algorithm in which closely related sequences were merged to remove PCR and sequencing errors. CDR3 sequences were aligned to IMGT reference sequences to assign V, D and J gene segments. For a sequence to be retained, a match of at least six nucleotides was required to both a V gene segment and a J gene segment. Rearrangements were classified as productive when the CDR3 lacked stop codons and remained in frame with V and J, and all other rearrangements were classified as non-productive. Following IMGT convention, CDR3 was defined as the stretch from the second conserved V-encoded cysteine up to the conserved J-encoded phenylalanine. Sequences without an unambiguous match to a single V gene segment were excluded from the earlier analysis of about 640 of the donors. In an earlier analysis of almost 600 of the donors, a V segment was called functional when productive rearrangements were above 56.7%, and segregating when the standard deviation between donors exceeded 5%. To diagnose cytomegalovirus status from the catalog of TCR beta chain sequences, a statistical classification framework was built. In a later analysis, V and J genes were assigned by comparing TCR nucleotide sequences against IMGT/GENE-DB human TR gene sequences. A later analysis assigned CDR3 sequences and most-parsimonious VDJ recombination scenarios with the TCRdist pipeline. A later analysis defined each TCR beta chain by its CDR3 amino acid sequence plus V-gene family, and excluded reads lacking a unique V-gene family. A later analysis removed several hundred highly shared, low-generation-probability nucleotide sequences to deal with suspected cross-contamination and a sequencing artifact. For each public chain, a later analysis derived a clonal expansion index from normalized ranks of inferred template counts within each repertoire. In a later analysis, generation probabilities were computed using a VDJ recombination model fitted to out-of-frame rearrangements, and the results were checked against IGoR. In a later analysis, TCR-TCR, TCR-HLA and TCR-CMV co-occurrence was scored with hypergeometric tests, and a repertoire-size bias correction was applied to TCR pairs. In a later analysis, false discovery rates were estimated by permuting HLA or CMV assignments 20 times. In a later analysis, co-occurring TCRs were grouped using DBSCAN, and TCRdist sequence similarity was added for clustering within HLA-allele-positive subsets. Repertoires with fewer than 30,000 or more than 120,000 public chains, plus five repertoires with anomalous nucleotide sharing, were excluded from co-occurrence clustering. This is the immuneACCESS table as TCRdb keeps it, with only in-frame sequences that have V and J called. A part of the clones is gone; compared with another copy, unresolved V genes explain less than half, and the rest is unexplained. V, J and clone size are those of that table, while D and trimming were read from the DNA. Across this sample there are 130,000 to 150,000 clones, with about 64% seen only once. The biggest ten clones account for about 3% of the sample.

In total, 600 or so healthy bone marrow donors made up the cohort. Cohort members were all nominally healthy when sampled, although unrecorded immune exposures were likely present. The donor was CMV seropositive and was included in the group of 250 to 300 seropositive cohort members. Every donor gave a peripheral blood sample, and the peripheral blood mononuclear cells from that sample were used for TCR beta sequencing. Genomic DNA was extracted from the blood cell samples with the Qiagen DNeasy Blood Extraction Kit. Sequenced: PBMCs. This receptor was obtained from a woman aged 30 to 39 in good health and CMV-seropositive. The sequence joins TRBV5-4 to TRBJ2-5; the central 8 bases match TRBD2. CDR3 loop: CASSPDSGGSKTQYF. The DNA sequence is given as TGTGCCAGCAGCCCAGACAGCGGGGGCTCAAAGACCCAGTACTTC.